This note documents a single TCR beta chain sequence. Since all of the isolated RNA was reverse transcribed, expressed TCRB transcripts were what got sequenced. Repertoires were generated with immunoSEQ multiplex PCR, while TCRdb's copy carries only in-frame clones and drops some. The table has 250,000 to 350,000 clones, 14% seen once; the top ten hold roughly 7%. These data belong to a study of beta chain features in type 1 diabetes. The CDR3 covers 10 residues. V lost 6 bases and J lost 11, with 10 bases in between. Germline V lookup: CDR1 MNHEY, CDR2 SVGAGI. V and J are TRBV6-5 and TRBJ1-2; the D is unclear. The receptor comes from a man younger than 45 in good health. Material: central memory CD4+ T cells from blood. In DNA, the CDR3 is TGTGCCAGCAGCCACGAGATATACACCTTC. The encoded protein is CASSHEIYTF.